This T cell receptor (beta chain) was recovered during a study of identical twins. TCRdb independently ran MiXCR on the 5' RACE reads; one entry per CDR3 protein. The sample includes around 530,000 distinct CDR3 sequences, around 15% seen only once; the top ten take 0.44%. General observations from the study: For cord blood, abundant beta clonotypes had fewer insertions, unlike memory repertoires, which showed none.

As for this clonotype: Antigen unknown.

The CDR3 consists of 15 residues. V gave up 3 bases and J gave up 2 bases, with 13 bases separating them. Germline CDR1 and CDR2: SGHTA and FQGTGA. The same sample was also used in a study of yellow fever vaccine responses in identical twins.

J is TRBJ2-5 and V is TRBV7-3; D perhaps matches TRBD1 (6 bases). Material for sequencing was CD4+ T cells sorted from blood. The sequence derives from a young woman in good health. DNA of the CDR3: TGTGCCAGCAGCTTTCCGGGACATACACAAGAGACCCAGTACTTC. It specifies CASSFPGHTQETQYF.